This T cell receptor (beta chain) is drawn from a study of T cells in Graves' hyperthyroidism and ophthalmopathy. General study results and limits: The authors' 13 V-J model separated ophthalmopathy from stable hyperthyroidism. Among clonotypes expanded in thyroid above 0.001, most were also found in blood.

Germline V gene sequence: CDR1 MDHEN, CDR2 SYDVKM. This CDR3 region has 14 residues. The ends were cut back, 6 bases at V and 6 bases at J, with 18 bases in the middle. On this clonotype: The antigen is not known.

Amplification of TCR beta CDR3 regions was performed using RNA transcripts as template. Initially, a first-round RT-PCR of the TCR CDR3 employed the HTBI primer set. In TCRdb, the multiplex PCR reads were re-called with MiXCR into one record per CDR3 protein. The top ten hold approximately 50% of the sample, which has approximately 210,000 distinct CDR3 sequences, roughly 18% seen once. This chain links TRBV28 with TRBJ2-7; D is perhaps TRBD1 (5 bases). The TCR sequence derives from a man between 50 and 59 years old with Graves' hyperthyroidism. Sequencing was done on a sample of blood. The CDR3 DNA sequence: TGTGCCAGCAGGCACCCAAGGACATTTTCCGAGCAGTACTTC. It yields the protein CASRHPRTFSEQYF.